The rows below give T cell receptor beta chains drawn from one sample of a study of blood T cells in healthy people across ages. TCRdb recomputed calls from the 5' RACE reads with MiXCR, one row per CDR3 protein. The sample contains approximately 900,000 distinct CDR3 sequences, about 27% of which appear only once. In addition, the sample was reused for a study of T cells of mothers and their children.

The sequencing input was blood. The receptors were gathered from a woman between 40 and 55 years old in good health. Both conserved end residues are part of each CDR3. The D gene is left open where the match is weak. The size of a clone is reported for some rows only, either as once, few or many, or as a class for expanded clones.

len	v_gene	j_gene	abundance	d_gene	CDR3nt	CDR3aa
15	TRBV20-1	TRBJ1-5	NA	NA	TGCAGTGCTAGACATGGGAATAGGGGCAATCAGCCCCAGCATTTT	CSARHGNRGNQPQHF
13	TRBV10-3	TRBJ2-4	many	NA	TGTGCCATCAGTGAGTCAGGGGGGCAAGAGCAGTACTTC	CAISESGGQEQYF
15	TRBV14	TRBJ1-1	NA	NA	TGTGCCAGCAGCCAAGATCTGTTACAGGACACTGAAGCTTTCTTT	CASSQDLLQDTEAFF
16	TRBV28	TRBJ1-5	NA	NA	TGTGCCAGCAGCACGGGGGGGATCGGTACCAATCAGCCCCAGCATTTT	CASSTGGIGTNQPQHF
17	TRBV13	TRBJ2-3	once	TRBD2	TGTGCCAGCAGCTCATTCTATAGGACTAGCGGACCAGATACGCAGTATTTT	CASSSFYRTSGPDTQYF
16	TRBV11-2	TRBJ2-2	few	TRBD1	TGTGCCAGCAGCCCTTTGGACAGGGGGAACACCGGGGAGCTGTTTTTT	CASSPLDRGNTGELFF
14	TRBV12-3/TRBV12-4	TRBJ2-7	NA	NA	TGTGCCAGCAGCGAACCTCGTGGCTCCTACGAGCAGTACTTC	CASSEPRGSYEQYF
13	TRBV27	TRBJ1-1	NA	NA	TGTGCCAGCAGTTACATCATGAACACTGAAGCTTTCTTT	CASSYIMNTEAFF
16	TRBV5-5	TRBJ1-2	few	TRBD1	TGTGCCAGCAGCCCGACCCCGGGACAGGGGAACTATGGCTACACCTTC	CASSPTPGQGNYGYTF
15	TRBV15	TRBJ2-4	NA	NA	TGTGCCACCAGCACGGGGAGTCCGGCATACAATGAGCAGTACTTC	CATSTGSPAYNEQYF
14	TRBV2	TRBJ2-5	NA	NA	TGTGCCAGCAGTCCCCCGGGACTCGGAAATGAGCAGTACTTC	CASSPPGLGNEQYF
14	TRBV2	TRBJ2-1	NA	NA	TGTGCCAGCAAGAACACAGGTCGGCTCAATGAGCAGTTCTTC	CASKNTGRLNEQFF
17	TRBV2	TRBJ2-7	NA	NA	TGTGCCAGCAGGACAGAGACGCCTTACGCAGGTATCTACGAGCAGTACTTC	CASRTETPYAGIYEQYF
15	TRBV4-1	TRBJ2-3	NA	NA	TGCGCCAGCAGCCAAGATGGGGGTCCGGCAGATACGCAGTATTTT	CASSQDGGPADTQYF
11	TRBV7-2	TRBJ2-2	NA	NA	TGTGCCAGCAGCCCTGGAGGGGGGCTGTTTTTT	CASSPGGGLFF
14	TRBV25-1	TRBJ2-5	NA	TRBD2	TGTGCCAGCATCAGCGGGGCAGCGAGGGAGACCCGGTACTTC	CASISGAARETRYF
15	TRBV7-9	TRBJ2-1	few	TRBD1	TGTGCCAGCAGCCAAGCCGGGACAGGCTACAATGAGCAGTTCTTC	CASSQAGTGYNEQFF
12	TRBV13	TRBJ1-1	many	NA	TGTGCCAGCAGCTTAGGGACAGCTGAAGCTTTCTTT	CASSLGTAEAFF
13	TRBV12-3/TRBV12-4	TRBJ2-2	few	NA	TGTGCCAGCAGTCCCTACGCGTTGGGGGAGCTGTTTTTT	CASSPYALGELFF
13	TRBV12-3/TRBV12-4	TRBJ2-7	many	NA	TGTGCCAGCAGTTCTACTACTCCCTTCGAGCAGTACTTC	CASSSTTPFEQYF
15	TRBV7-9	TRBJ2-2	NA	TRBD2	TGTGCCAGCAGCGTACTAGCGGGGGGTGCCGGGGAGCTGTTTTTT	CASSVLAGGAGELFF
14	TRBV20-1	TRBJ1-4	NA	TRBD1	TGCAGTACTCCTCCCGGACAGGGGAAGGGAAAACTGTTTTTT	CSTPPGQGKGKLFF
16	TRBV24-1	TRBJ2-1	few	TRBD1	TGTGCCACCAGTACTCCCGGGACAGGCAAGCCCAATGAGCAGTTCTTC	CATSTPGTGKPNEQFF
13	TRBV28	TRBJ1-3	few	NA	TGTGCCAGCAGTTCCTTGACTGGAAACACCATATATTTT	CASSSLTGNTIYF
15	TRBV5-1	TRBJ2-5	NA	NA	TGCGCCAGCAGCTCCGGGACAGTCGGAGGGGAGACCCAGTACTTC	CASSSGTVGGETQYF
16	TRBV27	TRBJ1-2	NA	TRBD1	TGTGCCAGCAGTTCCCGGGACAGGGACCTCCTCGGGGGCTACACCTTC	CASSSRDRDLLGGYTF
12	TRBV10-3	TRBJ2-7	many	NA	TGTGCCATCAGTCCGGACGCCTACGAGCAGTACTTC	CAISPDAYEQYF
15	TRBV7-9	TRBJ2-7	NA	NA	TGTGCCAGCAGCCCTAGTACCGGTCCCCTTTACGAGCAGTACTTC	CASSPSTGPLYEQYF
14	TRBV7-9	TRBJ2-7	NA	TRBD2	TGTGCCAGCAGCTGGAGGGGGACTAGCAGCGAGCAGTACTTC	CASSWRGTSSEQYF
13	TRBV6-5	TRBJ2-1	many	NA	TGTGCCAGCAGTTACGGGGGTTGGGAGGAGCAGTTCTTC	CASSYGGWEEQFF
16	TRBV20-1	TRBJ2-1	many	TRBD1	TGCAGTGCTAGAGATCCCACAGGGGGCCTCTTCAATGAGCAGTTCTTC	CSARDPTGGLFNEQFF
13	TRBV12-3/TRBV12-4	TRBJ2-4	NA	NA	TGTGCCAGCACTGGGGACGGGAAAAACATTCAGTACTTC	CASTGDGKNIQYF
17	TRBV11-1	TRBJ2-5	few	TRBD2	TGTGCCAGCAGCTCATGGACTAGCGGGGGTTGGCGAGAGACCCAGTACTTC	CASSSWTSGGWRETQYF
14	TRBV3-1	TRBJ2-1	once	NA	TGTGCCAGCAGCCCCCCGGGACTGTTAAATGAGCAGTTCTTC	CASSPPGLLNEQFF
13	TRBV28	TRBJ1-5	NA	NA	TGTGCCAGCAAAGGGCGGACTTATCAGCCCCAGCATTTT	CASKGRTYQPQHF
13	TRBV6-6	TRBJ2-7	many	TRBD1	TGTGCCAGCAGTCGGGACAGCCCCTACGAGCAGTACTTC	CASSRDSPYEQYF
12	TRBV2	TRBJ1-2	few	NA	TGTGCCAGCAGTGCAGAGGGTGGTGGCTACACCTTC	CASSAEGGGYTF
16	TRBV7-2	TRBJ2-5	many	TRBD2	TGTGCCAGCAGCTTAGGAGGAGCGGGGGGGCAAGAGACCCAGTACTTC	CASSLGGAGGQETQYF
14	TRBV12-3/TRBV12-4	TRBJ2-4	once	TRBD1	TGTGCCAGCAGTCCCCGGGACAGGGGACACATTCAGTACTTC	CASSPRDRGHIQYF
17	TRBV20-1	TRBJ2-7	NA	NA	TGCAGTGCTACCCCCCGACCCCGCGGGGGCCAAACCTACGAGCAGTACTTC	CSATPRPRGGQTYEQYF
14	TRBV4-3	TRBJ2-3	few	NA	TGCGCCAGCAGCCAAGACGCGGCCACAGATACGCAGTATTTT	CASSQDAATDTQYF
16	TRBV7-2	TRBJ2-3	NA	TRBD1	TGTGCCAGCAGCCTAGGGGGGACAGGGGTCACAGATACGCAGTATTTT	CASSLGGTGVTDTQYF
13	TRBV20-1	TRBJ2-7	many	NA	TGCAGTGCTAGAGATTGGGGGTCCCTCCTCCAGTACTTC	CSARDWGSLLQYF
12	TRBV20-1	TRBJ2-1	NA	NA	TGCAGTGCTCCTCGCGGGTCGAATGAGCAGTTCTTC	CSAPRGSNEQFF